The present entry profiles one TCR beta chain with its context. The antigen remains undetermined. This entry is derived from a study of T cell repertoires in cytomegalovirus infection. MiXCR was run by TCRdb on the reads, yielding one entry per CDR3 protein. The sample consists of about 830,000 distinct CDR3 sequences, 32% of them appearing once. Material: cultured CD8+ T cells from PBMCs, obtained from culture after CMV antigen stimulation. This clonotype was obtained from a human donor in good health (CMV status not recorded). Some clones in this sample may be carry-over from other donors' samples.

This CDR3 is CASRLTGHTEAFF. CDR3 sequence (DNA): TGTGCCAGCAGACTGACAGGTCACACTGAAGCTTTCTTT. The chain employs TRBV6-2 or TRBV6-3 and TRBJ1-1, with D tentatively TRBD1 (6 bases). Germline-derived CDR1 and CDR2 are MNHEY and SVGEGT. This CDR3 comprises 13 residues. V lost 6 bases and J 3 bases, leaving 11 bases between the germline ends.